The rows below give T cell receptor beta chains drawn from one sample of a study of regulatory T cells in long-lasting Graves disease. A single record per CDR3 protein comes from TCRdb applying MiXCR to the multiplex PCR reads. Of more than 350,000 distinct CDR3 sequences detected, roughly a fifth appear once; the ten largest clones hold more than 13%. The sequencing used peripheral blood mononuclear cells (PBMCs), collected when the disease was refractory, from a patient treated with antithyroid drugs. All receptors derive from a female donor with Graves disease. Each CDR3 is given with its conserved first and last residue. Fields, in order: J gene, D gene, clone size, V gene, CDR3 protein. A D gene is named only where the DNA matches it firmly. Rows give clone size only sometimes, using once, few, many, or a class for an expanded clone.

TRBJ2-7 | TRBD2 | many | TRBV29-1 | CSVEVGGRARGEQYF
TRBJ1-4 | TRBD1 | few | TRBV9 | CASSVTGATNEKLFF
TRBJ2-7 | TRBD2 | - | TRBV20-1 | CSARDPRGHGLAGGPPEQYF
TRBJ2-5 | - | - | TRBV9 | CASSVSPGSQETQYF
TRBJ1-1 | - | - | TRBV20-1 | CSAHRDTEAFF
TRBJ1-6 | - | - | TRBV10-2 | CACQGIPDSPLHF
TRBJ1-5 | TRBD1 | few | TRBV19 | CASSTYWDRVGNQPQHF
TRBJ2-3 | TRBD2 | - | TRBV11-2 | CASSFTSGMITDTQYF
TRBJ1-1 | - | many | TRBV28 | CASRLVLNTEAFF
TRBJ2-7 | TRBD1 | many | TRBV12-3/TRBV12-4 | CASSSPGQGSYEQYF
TRBJ2-5 | TRBD2 | few | TRBV3-1 | CASSPSGGGGETQYF
TRBJ2-7 | - | - | TRBV9 | CASSTTRGEQYF
TRBJ2-1 | TRBD1 | - | TRBV25-1 | CASSFLRGNEQFF
TRBJ1-1 | TRBD1 | - | TRBV4-1 | CASSQDTGAVGNTEAFF
TRBJ2-7 | TRBD2 | - | TRBV7-9 | CASRPGVAGAYEQYF
TRBJ1-2 | - | many | TRBV3-1 | CASSQFDHYTF
TRBJ2-5 | - | - | TRBV5-1 | CASSGGQKVVETQYF
TRBJ2-7 | TRBD1 | - | TRBV10-3 | CAIKGQGDYEQYF
TRBJ2-7 | - | - | TRBV10-3 | CAISGSGRRPYEQYF
TRBJ2-7 | - | many | TRBV12-3/TRBV12-4 | CASSLGPEGRYEQYF
TRBJ1-4 | - | many | TRBV10-3 | CAIRKDGGNEKLFF
TRBJ2-3 | - | - | TRBV2 | CASNPLAPRPPDTQYF
TRBJ2-2 | - | - | TRBV28 | CASSSLTGNTGELFF
TRBJ2-1 | - | - | TRBV3-1 | CASSPLGYNEQFF
TRBJ1-5 | - | many | TRBV28 | CASSFAGLINQPQHF
TRBJ2-4 | - | many | TRBV13 | CASSLGTGNSNF
TRBJ1-5 | - | many | TRBV2 | CASSEAGVGQPQHF
TRBJ2-1 | TRBD2 | - | TRBV7-2 | CASSSPLAGGAYNEQFF
TRBJ2-3 | TRBD2 | once | TRBV28 | CASIGAGAGADTQYF
TRBJ1-2 | - | many | TRBV2 | CASRPGQSYGYTF
TRBJ1-6 | TRBD1 | many | TRBV2 | CASSEPGTGLPLHF
TRBJ2-3 | - | - | TRBV28 | CASSCFTFPPDTQYF
TRBJ2-2 | TRBD2 | few | TRBV3-1 | CASSSWGGSGANTGELFF
TRBJ2-2 | - | many | TRBV6-5 | CASSYSEDSPNTGELFF
TRBJ2-3 | TRBD2 | - | TRBV10-3 | CAIGLAAMSTDTQYF
TRBJ2-2 | - | - | TRBV7-3 | CASSSGGGDTGELFF
TRBJ1-2 | TRBD1 | many | TRBV18 | CASSPGTDYGYTF
TRBJ2-3 | - | - | TRBV28 | CASSLGAVGTQYF
TRBJ1-4 | TRBD1 | many | TRBV28 | CASSLGTGINEKLFF
TRBJ2-7 | TRBD2 | many | TRBV7-8 | CASSLVGTSGLYEQYF
TRBJ2-5 | TRBD1 | - | TRBV6-1 | CASSLGTGDLETQYF
TRBJ2-7 | - | - | TRBV20-1 | CSARVRAHEQYF
TRBJ1-2 | TRBD1 | many | TRBV12-3/TRBV12-4 | CASSLGFESGGDYGYTF